The 12 T cell receptor beta chains reported below all come from one sample, sequenced in a study of breast tumors, draining lymph nodes, adjacent tissues. TCRdb itself ran the multiplex PCR reads through MiXCR, one entry per CDR3 protein. There are about 130,000 distinct CDR3 sequences in the sample; over 20% occur only once, and 2.2% lies in the top ten. Breast cancer patients provided tissue from their axillary draining lymph nodes. Sequenced sample: axillary lymph node tissue. The receptor set was obtained from a female donor with breast cancer. Some clones in this sample may be carry-over from other donors' samples.

This clonotype was detected many times. This rearrangement joins TRBV11-2 to TRBJ1-2; 11 bases map to TRBD1. CDR1 is SGHAT, CDR2 FQNNGV, per germline. V gave up 0 bases and J gave up 5 bases; unmatched junction bases: 8. The CDR3 totals 17 residues. CDR3 loop: CASSLERTGGISYGYTF. CDR3 nucleotide sequence: TGTGCCAGCAGCTTAGAGAGGACAGGGGGCATCAGTTATGGCTACACCTTC.

In its sample, this clonotype was seen a few times. The chain links TRBV5-1 to TRBJ2-4; no definite D call. Trimming took 4 bases from V and 2 from J, leaving 16 bases between them. Germline V gene lookup returns CDR1 SGHRS and CDR2 YFSETQ. The CDR3 is made up of 16 amino acids. Here the CDR3 DNA reads TGCGCCAGCAGCCCATACTTGGAATTGACCAAAAACATTCAGTACTTC. This encodes CASSPYLELTKNIQYF.

The gene calls are TRBV3-1 and TRBJ1-5; no definite D call. V gave up 4 bases and J gave up 6 bases, with 13 bases separating them. The CDR3 length is 14 residues. Germline CDR1 LGHDT, CDR2 YNNKEL (reference sequence). CDR3 region: CASSPQRVRQPQHF. The CDR3 DNA follows: TGTGCCAGCAGCCCCCAGAGAGTCCGTCAGCCCCAGCATTTT. The whole variable domain, filled in from reference TRBV3-1 and TRBJ1-5, reads DTAVSQTPKYLVTQMGNDKSIKCEQNLGHDTMYWYKQDSKKFLKIMFSYNNKELIINETVPNRFSPKSPDKAHLNLHINSLELGDSAVYFCASSPQRVRQPQHFGDGTRLSIL.

About this clonotype: A much more abundant neighbour one base away suggests this may be a read error. J is TRBJ2-7 and V is TRBV5-1; the D gene is possibly TRBD2 (5 bases). The CDR3 covers 14 residues. Trimming stripped 4 bases from V and 3 bases from J, with 14 bases between. Germline V gene data show CDR1 as SGHRS and CDR2 as YFSETQ. CDR3 in DNA: TGCGCCAGCAGCCCAGGCCCAGCGGACTACGAGCAGTACTTC. Protein: CASSPGPADYEQYF. Variable domain in full (rest from reference TRBV5-1 and TRBJ2-7): KAGVTQTPRYLIKTRGQQVTLSCSPISGHRSVSWYQQTPGQGLQFLFEYFSETQRNKGNFPGRFSGRQFSNSRSEMNVSTLELGDSALYLCASSPGPADYEQYFGPGTRLTVT.

This clonotype was picked up many times. The rearrangement links TRBV4-1 to TRBJ2-3, with a possible D match to TRBD1 (5 bases). V lost 1 base and J 4 bases, leaving 9 bases between the germline ends. Per the germline V gene, CDR1 is MGHRA and CDR2 is YSYEKL. This CDR3 is 14 amino acids long. The CDR3 nucleotides are TGCGCCAGCAGCCAAGTGCAGGGTTCAGATACGCAGTATTTT. It specifies CASSQVQGSDTQYF.

This clonotype occurred many times. V gene TRBV5-1 combines with J gene TRBJ2-2, with TRBD1 matching 8 bases. The CDR3 has 17 amino acids. V lost 0 bases to trimming and J lost 2 bases; unmatched junction nucleotides: 6. Germline CDR1 reads SGHRS; CDR2 reads YFSETQ. The DNA for the CDR3 is TGCGCCAGCAGCTTGGCCAGGGGGACAGGTAACACCGGGGAGCTGTTTTTT. Its protein product is CASSLARGTGNTGELFF.

Points on this clonotype: A much larger clone sits a single nucleotide away, making a read error possible. The chain is built from TRBV4-2 and TRBJ2-5, with unresolved D. Deletions cut 0 bases from V and 2 bases from J, with 7 bases between. CDR1 is LGHNA, CDR2 YNFKEQ, per germline. The CDR3 is 14 amino acids. CDR3 nucleotide sequence: TGTGCCAGCAGCCAAGAACGTTTACAAGAGACCCAGTACTTC. Translating it yields CASSQERLQETQYF.

Many counts were recorded for this clonotype. Because the CDR3 is missing its conserved closing phenylalanine or tryptophan, this is likely a read error. It is unclear where the CDR3 begins or ends on the DNA, so no DNA is shown, and the CDR3 is as TCRdb lists it. The V call is TRBV2, the J call TRBJ2-1; no DNA check was done on the table's D call, TRBD2. Inclusive of both ends, the CDR3 amounts to 11 amino acids. Looked up from germline, CDR1 is SNHLY and CDR2 is FYNNEI. The CDR3 protein is CASSGEGVYQL.

This clonotype occurred many times. The rearrangement uses TRBV11-2 and TRBJ1-2; 8 bases fit TRBD1. CDR3 size: 13 residues. From germline, CDR1 is SGHAT and CDR2 FQNNGV. V was pared by 0 bases and J by 10 bases, with 4 bases of the junction left unmatched. The CDR3 region is CASSLEAGGIYTF. CDR3 DNA: TGTGCCAGCAGCTTAGAGGCAGGGGGCATCTACACCTTC.

This clonotype was counted a few times. This chain uses TRBV12-3 or TRBV12-4 with TRBJ2-3, with TRBD2 identical over 11 bases. V shed 6 bases, J shed 10 bases, and the junction held 15 bases outside the gene matches. The CDR3 is 16 amino acids. CDR3 amino acids: CASSSPVAGGGAAQYF. The CDR3 nucleotides read TGTGCCAGCAGCTCCCCCGTAGCGGGGGGGGGGGCTGCGCAGTATTTT.

The sample holds many counts of this clonotype. The V gene is TRBV5-1, the J gene TRBJ1-3; no reliable D call. This CDR3 region has 14 residues. CDR1 and CDR2 from the germline V gene are SGHRS and YFSETQ. V was cut by 0 bases and J by 0 bases, with 4 bases left in between. CDR3: CASSLEGSGNTIYF. CDR3 coding DNA: TGCGCCAGCAGCTTGGAGGGCTCTGGAAACACCATATATTTT.

This clonotype was counted many times. This chain links TRBV4-1 with TRBJ2-1; D is unclear. Looked up from germline, CDR1 is MGHRA and CDR2 is YSYEKL. V was pared by 9 bases and J by 5 bases, with 11 bases between. CDR3 length equals 12 residues. The CDR3 loop reads CASLAINNEQFF. The CDR3 DNA reads TGCGCCAGTCTGGCCATAAACAATGAGCAGTTCTTC.